This TCR beta chain appears in the sequencing data of a study of control samples from healthy donors and cancer patients. The V and J ends lost 4 bases and 0 bases, in that order; junction bases with no gene match: 7. The CDR3 loop spans 16 amino acids. The germline CDR1 and CDR2 sequences are MGHRA and YSYEKL. Libraries were prepared by immunoSEQ multiplex PCR; TCRdb keeps only in-frame clonotypes and omits some of them. The sample has more than 150,000 clones, about 93% seen once; the top ten hold almost 1.5%. Specimen: blood. The rearrangement joins TRBV4-1 to TRBJ2-3; 7 bases line up with TRBD1. The sequence was obtained from a man aged 18 to 29 in good health. CDR3 sequence reads: CASSPWDSASTDTQYF. CDR3 nucleotide sequence: TGCGCCAGCAGCCCCTGGGACAGCGCTAGCACAGATACGCAGTATTTT.